The 19 T cell receptor beta chains below were found in one sample sequenced in a study of control samples from healthy donors and cancer patients. Clones were read by immunoSEQ multiplex PCR, and TCRdb kept only the in-frame ones, dropping some. The sample holds around 140,000 clones; 80% to 95% are singletons and the top ten take roughly 3.2%. Sequencing was carried out using blood. The receptors were gathered from a man aged 25-45 years in good health.

The rearrangement joins TRBV7-9 to TRBJ2-7, with TRBD2 matching over 8 bases. This CDR3 is built from 16 residues. Unmatched junction bases numbered 13, after V lost 3 bases and J lost 6 bases. Germline CDR1 is SEHNR and CDR2 is FQNEAQ (reference sequence). This CDR3 reads CASSFVGGGIFGEQYF. CDR3 in DNA: TGTGCCAGCAGCTTCGTAGGCGGGGGGATCTTCGGCGAGCAGTACTTC.

On this clone itself: Other nucleotide sequences in the sample specify the same CDR3. The chain employs TRBV11-2 and TRBJ1-2; maybe TRBD1 (5 bases). Germline CDR1 SGHAT, CDR2 FQNNGV. V gave up 5 bases and J gave up 5 bases, with 12 bases separating them. This CDR3 region has 13 residues. DNA of the CDR3: TGTGCCAGCAGCCTCACAGGAGTTTATGGCTACACCTTC. Its protein product is CASSLTGVYGYTF.

The rearrangement links TRBV9 to TRBJ1-1; D is unclear. Germline lookup yields CDR1 SGDLS and CDR2 YYNGEE. The CDR3 consists of 14 residues. V lost 4 bases and J 1 base, leaving 11 bases between the germline ends. CDR3 in DNA: TGTGCCAGCAGCCCGTTCGAGGGGAACACTGAAGCTTTCTTT. Amino acid sequence: CASSPFEGNTEAFF.

The gene calls are TRBV7-9 and TRBJ1-3; a possible D gene is TRBD1 (5 bases). CDR1 SEHNR and CDR2 FQNEAQ come from the germline V gene (reference sequence). The V end was cut by 6 bases, the J end by 4 bases, with 19 bases between. The CDR3 has 16 residues. CDR3 bases: TGTGCCAGCAGTTACATCGGACAATTGGGAGGAAACACCATATATTTT. The encoded protein is CASSYIGQLGGNTIYF.

The chain uses TRBV11-2 and TRBJ1-1; D ambiguous. V lost 0 bases and J lost 1, with 6 bases in between. CDR3 size: 14 residues. Germline CDR1 SGHAT, CDR2 FQNNGV. In DNA form, the CDR3 reads TGTGCCAGCAGCTTAGATCCCGGGAACACTGAAGCTTTCTTT. The encoded protein is CASSLDPGNTEAFF.

Only a few counts were recorded for this clone. In the same sample, other DNA sequences code for this CDR3. The chain has TRBV6-4 and TRBJ1-2; D is undetermined. The length of the CDR3 is 12 residues. V gave up 2 bases and J gave up 5 bases, with 6 bases separating them. Germline lookup yields CDR1 MRHNA and CDR2 SNTAGT. This CDR3 is CASSDGPYGYTF. The CDR3 DNA is TGTGCCAGCAGTGACGGGCCGTATGGCTACACCTTC.

The rearrangement links TRBV27 to TRBJ1-5; D may be TRBD1 (5 bases). Trimming took 1 base from V and 3 from J, leaving 7 bases between them. The CDR3 runs to 14 residues. Germline V gene data show CDR1 as MNHEY and CDR2 as SMNVEV (reference sequence). The DNA for the CDR3 is TGTGCCAGCAGTTTATTGGGGCCCAATCAGCCCCAGCATTTT. Its translation is CASSLLGPNQPQHF.

The chain couples TRBV19 to TRBJ2-3; 8 bases align to TRBD2. Losses at the gene ends were 4 bases for V and 6 bases for J; bases not matched to a gene: 15. The length of the CDR3 is 17 residues. CDR1 is LNHDA, CDR2 SQIVND, per germline (reference sequence). The CDR3 here is CASSTAVAGPYGDTQYF. CDR3 in DNA: TGTGCCAGTAGTACGGCCGTAGCGGGGCCTTATGGGGATACGCAGTATTTT.

This clone was observed once. The chain links TRBV11-3 to TRBJ2-3; tentatively, D is TRBD1 (5 bases). The CDR3 sequence is 17 residues long. Germline V gene data show CDR1 as SGHNT and CDR2 as YENEEA. V was pared by 1 base and J by 0 bases, with 14 bases between. CDR3 loop: CASSLVRGPASTDTQYF. CDR3 sequence (DNA): TGTGCCAGCAGCTTAGTAAGGGGCCCTGCTAGCACAGATACGCAGTATTTT. Drawing the rest from reference TRBV11-3 and TRBJ2-3, the complete variable domain is EAGVVQSPRYKIIEKKQPVAFWCNPISGHNTLYWYLQNLGQGPELLIRYENEEAVDDSQLPKDRFSAERLKGVDSTLKIQPAELGDSAVYLCASSLVRGPASTDTQYFGPGTRLTVL.

The CDR3 nucleotides read TGCGCCAGCAGCTTGGGGTGGGGCGCAGGTGGAAACACCATATATTTT. Translation: CASSLGWGAGGNTIYF. V is TRBV5-1 and J is TRBJ1-3; D possibly corresponds to TRBD1 (5 bases). Trimming took off 0 bases at V and 3 bases at J, with 13 bases between the two ends. The CDR3 contains 16 residues. CDR1 and CDR2 from the germline V gene are SGHRS and YFSETQ.

The gene calls are TRBV19 and TRBJ2-2; D might be TRBD1 (7 bases). Trimming shortened V by 5 bases and J by 4 bases, and 11 bases separated the two germline ends. CDR3 length: 14 amino acids. Germline V gene data show CDR1 as LNHDA and CDR2 as SQIVND (reference sequence). CDR3 sequence reads: CASSVQGGTGELFF. The CDR3 DNA sequence: TGTGCCAGTAGTGTCCAGGGGGGCACCGGGGAGCTGTTTTTT.

CDR3 sequence reads: CASSGPGQTLNSGNTIYF. CDR3 bases: TGCGCCAGCAGCGGACCGGGACAGACACTTAACTCTGGAAACACCATATATTTT. The V gene is TRBV5-1, the J gene TRBJ1-3; TRBD1 matches 7 bases. V lost 4 bases to trimming and J lost 0 bases; unmatched junction nucleotides: 13. CDR3 size: 18 residues. Per the germline V gene, CDR1 is SGHRS and CDR2 is YFSETQ. Based on the CDR3 plus reference TRBV5-1 and TRBJ1-3, the full variable domain is KAGVTQTPRYLIKTRGQQVTLSCSPISGHRSVSWYQQTPGQGLQFLFEYFSETQRNKGNFPGRFSGRQFSNSRSEMNVSTLELGDSALYLCASSGPGQTLNSGNTIYFGEGSWLTVV.

V and J are TRBV7-3 and TRBJ2-2; 7 bases match TRBD2. The CDR3 has 14 residues. CDR1 is SGHTA, CDR2 FQGTGA, per germline. Trimming cost V 5 bases and J 3 bases; bases outside gene matches: 3. Written as DNA, the CDR3 is TGTGCCAGCAGCCCGGGGGGATACACCGGGGAGCTGTTTTTT. Translated: CASSPGGYTGELFF.

The count of this clone is one. The V and J genes are TRBV7-9 and TRBJ1-6; TRBD1 might be the D (5 bases). V dropped 6 bases and J dropped 5 bases, with 17 bases sitting between them. Germline V gene data show CDR1 as SEHNR and CDR2 as FQNEAQ (reference sequence). The CDR3 loop spans 16 amino acids. In DNA form, the CDR3 reads TGTGCCAGCAGTCCCCAAGCGGCAGGGAATAATTCACCCCTCCACTTT. Protein sequence: CASSPQAAGNNSPLHF.

V is TRBV2 and J is TRBJ1-2; 9 bases map to TRBD1. V was clipped by 6 bases and J by 1 base; unmatched bases: 6. The CDR3 has 15 amino acids. From germline, CDR1 is SNHLY and CDR2 FYNNEI. The CDR3 sequence: CASSVDRGFNYGYTF. The CDR3 DNA reads as TGTGCCAGCAGCGTGGACAGGGGATTTAACTATGGCTACACCTTC. The entire variable domain, with the rest obtained from reference TRBV2 and TRBJ1-2, is as follows: EPEVTQTPSHQVTQMGQEVILRCVPISNHLYFYWYRQILGQKVEFLVSFYNNEISEKSEIFDDQFSVERPDGSNFTLKIRSTKLEDSAMYFCASSVDRGFNYGYTFGSGTRLTVV.

This rearrangement joins TRBV5-1 to TRBJ1-6; possibly TRBD1 for D (5 bases). This CDR3 is built from 14 residues. Germline CDR1 is SGHRS and CDR2 is YFSETQ. V was clipped by 4 bases and J by 14 bases, with 19 bases between them. The CDR3 loop reads CASSDSGQSRALHF. CDR3 nucleotide sequence: TGCGCCAGCAGCGACAGTGGGCAATCCAGGGCCCTCCACTTT. Complete variable domain (other parts from reference TRBV5-1 and TRBJ1-6): KAGVTQTPRYLIKTRGQQVTLSCSPISGHRSVSWYQQTPGQGLQFLFEYFSETQRNKGNFPGRFSGRQFSNSRSEMNVSTLELGDSALYLCASSDSGQSRALHFGNGTRLTVT.

V and J are TRBV3-1 (or the pseudogene TRBV3-2) and TRBJ1-2, with 8 bases aligning to TRBD1. Germline CDR1 is LGHDT and CDR2 is YNNKEL (reference sequence). The J segment lost 4 bases and the V segment lost 6 bases, leaving 7 bases of the junction unmatched. The CDR3 runs to 14 residues. CDR3 region: CASSPRTGSYGYTF. The CDR3, as DNA: TGTGCCAGCAGTCCGCGGACAGGGAGCTATGGCTACACCTTC.

The rearrangement links TRBV28 to TRBJ2-3; D is unresolved. V was pared by 2 bases and J by 3 bases, with 3 bases between. The length of the CDR3 is 12 residues. From germline, CDR1 is MDHEN and CDR2 SYDVKM. This CDR3 reads CASSLQTDTQYF. The CDR3 DNA reads as TGTGCCAGCAGTTTACAAACAGATACGCAGTATTTT.

V and J are TRBV10-1 and TRBJ2-7; TRBD1 matches 9 bases. The CDR3 contains 14 residues. J lost 6 bases, V lost 2 bases, and 5 bases had no gene match. Germline lookup yields CDR1 WNHNN and CDR2 SYGVQD (reference sequence). The CDR3 reads CASSEETGGVEQYF. The CDR3 region has the DNA TGCGCCAGCAGTGAGGAGACAGGGGGTGTCGAGCAGTACTTC.